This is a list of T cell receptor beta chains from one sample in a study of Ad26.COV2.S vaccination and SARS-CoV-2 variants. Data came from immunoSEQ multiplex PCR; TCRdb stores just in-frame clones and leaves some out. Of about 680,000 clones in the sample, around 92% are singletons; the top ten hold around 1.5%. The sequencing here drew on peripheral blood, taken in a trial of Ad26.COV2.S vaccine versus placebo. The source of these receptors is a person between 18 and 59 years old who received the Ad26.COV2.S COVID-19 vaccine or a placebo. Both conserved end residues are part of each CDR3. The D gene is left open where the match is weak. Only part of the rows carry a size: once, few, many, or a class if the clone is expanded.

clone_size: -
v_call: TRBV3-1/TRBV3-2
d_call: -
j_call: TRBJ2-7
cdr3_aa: CASSQAYEQYF
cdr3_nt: TGTGCCAGCAGCCAAGCCTACGAGCAGTACTTC

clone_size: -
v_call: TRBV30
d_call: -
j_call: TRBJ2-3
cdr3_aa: CATNPGASTDTQYF
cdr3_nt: TGTGCGACGAATCCCGGGGCAAGCACAGATACGCAGTATTTT

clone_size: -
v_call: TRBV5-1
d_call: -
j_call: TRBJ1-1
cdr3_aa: CASSLSGVTEAFF
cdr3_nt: TGCGCCAGCAGCTTATCAGGGGTCACTGAAGCTTTCTTT

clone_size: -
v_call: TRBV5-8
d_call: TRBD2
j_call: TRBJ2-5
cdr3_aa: CASSQPQSGIGQETQYF
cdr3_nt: TGTGCCAGCAGCCAACCACAGAGCGGGATCGGGCAAGAGACCCAGTACTTC

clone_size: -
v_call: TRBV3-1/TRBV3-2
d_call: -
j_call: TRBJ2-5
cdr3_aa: CASSQVAPQETQYF
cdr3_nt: TGTGCCAGCAGCCAGGTAGCGCCCCAAGAGACCCAGTACTTC

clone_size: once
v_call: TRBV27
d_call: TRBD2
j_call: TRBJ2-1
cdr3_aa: CASSSRGSSGTNEQFF
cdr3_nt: TGTGCCAGCAGTTCTCGAGGTAGTAGCGGGACCAATGAGCAGTTCTTC

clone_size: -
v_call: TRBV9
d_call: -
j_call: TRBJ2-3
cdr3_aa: CASSVSDATTQYF
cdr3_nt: TGTGCCAGCAGCGTGTCCGATGCTACTACGCAGTATTTT

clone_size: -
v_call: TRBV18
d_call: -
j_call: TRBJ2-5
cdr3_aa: CASSPTFQETQYF
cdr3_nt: TGTGCCAGCTCACCGACATTCCAAGAGACCCAGTACTTC

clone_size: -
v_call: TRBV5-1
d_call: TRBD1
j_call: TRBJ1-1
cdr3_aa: CASSDDRVNTEAFF
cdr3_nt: TGCGCCAGCAGCGACGACAGGGTGAACACTGAAGCTTTCTTT

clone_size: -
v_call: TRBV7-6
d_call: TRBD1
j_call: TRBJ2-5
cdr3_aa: CASSSWTGIRGETQYF
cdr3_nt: TGTGCCAGCAGCTCTTGGACAGGGATAAGAGGGGAGACCCAGTACTTC

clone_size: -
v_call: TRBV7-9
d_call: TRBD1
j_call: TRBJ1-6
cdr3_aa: CASSARGQGTGNSPLHF
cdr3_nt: TGTGCCAGCAGCGCAAGGGGACAGGGAACAGGGAATTCACCCCTCCACTTT

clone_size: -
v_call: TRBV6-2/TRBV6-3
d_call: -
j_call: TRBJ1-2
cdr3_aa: CASSWTAYGYTF
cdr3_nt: TGTGCCAGCAGTTGGACGGCCTATGGCTACACCTTC

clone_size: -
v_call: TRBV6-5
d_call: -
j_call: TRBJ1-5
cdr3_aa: CASSYYLGGNQPQHF
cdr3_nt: TGTGCCAGCAGTTACTATCTAGGGGGCAATCAGCCCCAGCATTTT

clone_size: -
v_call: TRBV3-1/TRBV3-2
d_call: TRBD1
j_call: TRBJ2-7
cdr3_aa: CASSQFRRTGNSYEQYF
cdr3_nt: TGTGCCAGCAGCCAATTCCGGAGGACAGGCAACTCCTACGAGCAGTACTTC

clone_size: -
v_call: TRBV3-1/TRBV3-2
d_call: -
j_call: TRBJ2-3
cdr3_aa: CASSQENGHADTQYF
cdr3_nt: TGTGCCAGCAGCCAAGAAAACGGGCACGCAGATACGCAGTATTTT

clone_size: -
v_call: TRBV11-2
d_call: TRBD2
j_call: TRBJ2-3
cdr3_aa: CASSLVASGITDTQYF
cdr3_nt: TGTGCCAGCAGCTTAGTTGCTAGCGGGATTACAGATACGCAGTATTTT

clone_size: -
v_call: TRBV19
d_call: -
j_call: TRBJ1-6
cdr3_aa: CASCPGPRNSPLHF
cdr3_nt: TGTGCCAGTTGCCCCGGTCCCAGGAATTCACCCCTCCACTTT

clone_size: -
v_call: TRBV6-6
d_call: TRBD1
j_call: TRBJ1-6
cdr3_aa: CAIRGTGGSPLHF
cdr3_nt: TGTGCCATCAGGGGGACAGGGGGTTCACCCCTCCACTTT

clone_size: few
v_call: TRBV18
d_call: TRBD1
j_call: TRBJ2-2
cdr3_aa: CASSPWGTGADGELFF
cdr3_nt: TGTGCCAGCTCACCCTGGGGCACAGGGGCGGACGGGGAGCTGTTTTTT

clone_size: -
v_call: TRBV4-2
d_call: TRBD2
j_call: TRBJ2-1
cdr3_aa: CASSQDRLALHNEQFF
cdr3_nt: TGTGCCAGCAGCCAAGACCGACTAGCGCTGCACAATGAGCAGTTCTTC

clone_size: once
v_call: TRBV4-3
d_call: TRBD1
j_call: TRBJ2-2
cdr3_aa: CASSRDREAGELFF
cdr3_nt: TGCGCCAGCAGCCGGGACAGGGAAGCCGGGGAGCTGTTTTTT

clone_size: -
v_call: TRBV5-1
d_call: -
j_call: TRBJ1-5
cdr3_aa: CASSSGSNQPQHF
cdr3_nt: TGCGCCAGCAGCAGTGGGAGCAATCAGCCCCAGCATTTT

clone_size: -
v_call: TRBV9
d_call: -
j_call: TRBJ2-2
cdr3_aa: CATAGGNTGELFF
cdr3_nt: TGTGCCACTGCCGGGGGGAACACCGGGGAGCTGTTTTTT

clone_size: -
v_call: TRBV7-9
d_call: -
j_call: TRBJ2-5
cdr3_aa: CASLISGAGTQYF
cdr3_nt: TGTGCCAGCCTAATATCGGGGGCGGGGACCCAGTACTTC

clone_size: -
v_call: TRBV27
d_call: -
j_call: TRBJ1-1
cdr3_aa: CASSITDDSRDVEAFF
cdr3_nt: TGTGCCAGCAGTATTACGGATGACAGTCGCGACGTCGAAGCTTTCTTT

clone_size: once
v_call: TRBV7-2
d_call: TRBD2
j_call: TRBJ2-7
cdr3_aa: CASSPRRLAGVPYEQYF
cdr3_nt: TGTGCCAGCAGCCCGCGAAGACTAGCGGGGGTCCCCTACGAGCAGTACTTC

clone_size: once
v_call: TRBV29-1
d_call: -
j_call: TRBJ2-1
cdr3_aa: CSAYSRAGEQFF
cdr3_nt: TGCAGCGCCTACTCCAGGGCCGGTGAGCAGTTCTTC